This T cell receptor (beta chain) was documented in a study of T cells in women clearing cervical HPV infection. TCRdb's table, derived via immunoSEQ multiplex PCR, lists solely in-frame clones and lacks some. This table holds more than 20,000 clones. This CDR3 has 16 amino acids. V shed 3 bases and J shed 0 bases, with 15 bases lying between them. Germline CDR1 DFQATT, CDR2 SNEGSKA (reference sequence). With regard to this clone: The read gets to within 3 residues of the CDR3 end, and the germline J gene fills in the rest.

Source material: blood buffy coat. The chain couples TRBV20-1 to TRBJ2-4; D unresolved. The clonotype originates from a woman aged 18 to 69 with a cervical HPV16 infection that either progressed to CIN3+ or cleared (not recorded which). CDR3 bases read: TGCAGTGCTAGTGCACCCCCTGAGCTAGCCAAAAACATT. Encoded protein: CSASAPPELAKNI. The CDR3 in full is CSASAPPELAKNIQYF.